Sequencing of this T cell receptor (beta chain) was carried out in a study of blood T cell repertoires in COVID-19. Study-wide context: Specimens from acute and convalescent COVID-19 originated in the United States, Italy and Spain.

This CDR3 is built from 14 residues. Trimming at V came to 5 bases and at J to 3 bases, leaving 5 bases not matched to a gene. CDR1 is SGHAT, CDR2 FQNNGV, per germline. The method was immunoSEQ multiplex PCR; TCRdb's version includes in-frame clones alone and lacks a portion of them. Among 350,000 to 400,000 clones, roughly 89% were seen once, and the ten largest hold 1.5% to 2%. The clonotype comes from a woman aged 30 to 39 who had recovered from COVID-19. V gene TRBV11-2 combines with J gene TRBJ2-7; 9 nucleotides line up with TRBD1. Sequencing input: PBMCs or T cells enriched from blood (not recorded which). The CDR3 region is CASSPQDRGYEQYF. DNA of the CDR3: TGTGCCAGCAGCCCACAGGACAGGGGCTACGAGCAGTACTTC.